The subject of this entry is one T cell receptor (beta chain). Treatment specified: randomized to nivolumab then ipilimumab (arm A) or the reverse (arm B). No patient had prior DNA-damaging chemotherapy. From thawed PBMCs, live CD3+CD8+ cells negative for CD19 and CD56 were sorted. These data originate in a study of sequential checkpoint blockade in melanoma. About the study: Patients were randomized 1:1 to nivolumab-then-ipilimumab or ipilimumab-then-nivolumab first-line. Maintenance nivolumab came after either treatment sequence.

The V gene's germline CDR1 is SGHRS and CDR2 YFSETQ. This CDR3 spans 12 amino acids. The method was immunoSEQ multiplex PCR; TCRdb's version includes in-frame clones alone and lacks a portion of them. The sample carries approximately 21,000 clones, roughly 86% recorded once. The input for sequencing was CD8+ T cells sorted from blood (inferred from file names), taken from a patient given nivolumab and ipilimumab in sequence. This TCR came from a human donor with melanoma. This chain joins TRBV5-1 and TRBJ2-5, with D possibly being TRBD1 (5 bases). TRBJ2-7 explains the end of the DNA better; the J call may be wrong. CDR3 in amino acids: CASSPDTYEQYF. Written as DNA, the CDR3 is TGCGCCAGCAGCCCGGACACCTACGAGCAGTACTTC.